This T cell receptor (beta chain) derives from a study of T-cell reconstitution after alpha-beta-depleted transplantation in children. Ten or more counts support this clonotype. The antigen is not known. Broader study findings: Surviving thymic progenitors and recipient T cells were the source of high TCRbeta diversity at day 60 in some patients. Reports say that about two months after transplant, the alpha-beta T cells came out of several hundred graft clones that had expanded. Newly generated T cells supplied most T-cell counts and diversity one year post-transplant.

Germline CDR1 and CDR2: LGHNA and YNFKEQ. The CDR3 runs to 16 residues. V was trimmed by 1 base and J by 5 bases, leaving 15 bases between them. Preparation of the TCRbeta library used unique molecular identifiers. MiXCR, run by TCRdb on the PCR reads, gives a single entry per CDR3 protein. The sample has fewer than 700,000 distinct CDR3 sequences, 10% to 15% seen once. The sample consisted of PBMCs, mostly from graft donor cells, taken 360 days after TCRalphabeta/CD19-depleted stem cell transplant. The genes are TRBV4-2 and TRBJ2-1, with D possibly being TRBD2 (6 bases). The receptor was derived from a male patient aged 5 to 17 who had a stem cell transplant for acute myeloid leukemia, so the T cells may come from the graft donor. The CDR3 reads CASSQVGGVGDNEQFF. Here the CDR3 DNA reads TGTGCCAGCAGCCAAGTAGGCGGGGTGGGGGACAATGAGCAGTTCTTC.